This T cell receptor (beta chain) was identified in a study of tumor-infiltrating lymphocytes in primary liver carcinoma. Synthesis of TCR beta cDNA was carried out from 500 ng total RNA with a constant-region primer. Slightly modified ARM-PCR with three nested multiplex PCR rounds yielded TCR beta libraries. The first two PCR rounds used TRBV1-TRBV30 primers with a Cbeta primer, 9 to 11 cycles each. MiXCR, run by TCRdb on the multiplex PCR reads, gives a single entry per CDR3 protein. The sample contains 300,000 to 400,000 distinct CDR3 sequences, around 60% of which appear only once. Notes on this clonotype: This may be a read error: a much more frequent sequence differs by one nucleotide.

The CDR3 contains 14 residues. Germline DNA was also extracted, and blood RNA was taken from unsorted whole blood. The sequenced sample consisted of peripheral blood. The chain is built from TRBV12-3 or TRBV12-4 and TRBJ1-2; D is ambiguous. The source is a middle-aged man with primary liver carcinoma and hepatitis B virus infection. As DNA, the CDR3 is TGTGCCAGCAGTTTAAAGCTCACCGGTGATGGCTACAGCTTC. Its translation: CASSLKLTGDGYSF.